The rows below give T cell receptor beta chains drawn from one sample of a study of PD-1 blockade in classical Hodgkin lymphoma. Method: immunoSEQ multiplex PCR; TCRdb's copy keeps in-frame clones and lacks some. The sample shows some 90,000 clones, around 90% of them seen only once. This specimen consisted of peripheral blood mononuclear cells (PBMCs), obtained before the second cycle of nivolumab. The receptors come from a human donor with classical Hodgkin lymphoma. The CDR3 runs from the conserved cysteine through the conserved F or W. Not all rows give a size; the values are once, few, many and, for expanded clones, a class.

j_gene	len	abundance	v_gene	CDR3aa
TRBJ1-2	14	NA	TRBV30	CAWREQGAFYGYTF
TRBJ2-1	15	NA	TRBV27	CASSFSGTGGIEQFF
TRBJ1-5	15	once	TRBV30	CAYDRDGVGNQPQHF
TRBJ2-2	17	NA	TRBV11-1	CASSLEGINPNTGELFF
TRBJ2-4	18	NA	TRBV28	CASSFPPSGSRAKNIQYF
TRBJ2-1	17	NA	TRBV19	CASSRPRGTSSYNEQFF
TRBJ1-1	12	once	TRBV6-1	CASSRGGTEAFF
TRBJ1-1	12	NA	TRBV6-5	CASRESDTEAFF
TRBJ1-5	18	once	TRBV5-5	CASSSRDRVSYSNQPQHF
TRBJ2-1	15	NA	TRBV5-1	CASSLVSGSHNEQFF
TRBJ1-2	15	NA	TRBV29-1	CSVSVGGQGGYGYTF
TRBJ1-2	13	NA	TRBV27	CASGGGPNYGYTF
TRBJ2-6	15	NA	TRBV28	CASSLAGAGANVLTF
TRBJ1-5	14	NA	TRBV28	CASSPDSLSQPQHF
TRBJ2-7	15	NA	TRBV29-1	CSVEGRWDRDYEQYF
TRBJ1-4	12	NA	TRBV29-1	CSASRDSEKLFF
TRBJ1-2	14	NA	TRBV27	CASREVGFNYGYTF
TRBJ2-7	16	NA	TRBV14	CASSRLSAGGLDEQYF
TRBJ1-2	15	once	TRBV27	CASSATGWLDYGYTF
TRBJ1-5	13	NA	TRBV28	CASSLVKGQPQHF
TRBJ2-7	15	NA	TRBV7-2	CASSLMGLRDYEQYF
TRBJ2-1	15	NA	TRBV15	CATSREPVSDNEQFF
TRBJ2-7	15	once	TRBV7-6	CASSSTGTGSYEQYF
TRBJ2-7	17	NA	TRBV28	CASSLRPGFGVGYEQYF
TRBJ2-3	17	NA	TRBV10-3	CAISESGAEQATDTQYF
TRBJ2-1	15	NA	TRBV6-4	CASSGAGGPMNEQFF